Presented here are 31 T cell receptor beta chains from one specimen sequenced in a study of PD-1 blockade in classical Hodgkin lymphoma (dated by TCRdb to the early 2020s). To prepare the library, the immunoSEQ multiplex PCR assay was applied. TCRdb obtained this table from immuneACCESS and retained in-frame rearrangements with V and J assigned. These tables miss some clones; where compared with another copy, unresolved V genes account for less than half of the shortfall, and the remainder is unexplained. The sample table shows approximately 44,000 clones, and about 74% are seen once. The ten most abundant clones make up more than 20% of the sample. What this sample's time point label stands for: cycle 1 day 1 (C1D1), immediately before nivolumab initiation. Every trial patient had relapsed following autologous stem cell transplantation, and prior brentuximab vedotin exposure was what differed among cohorts A, B and C.

This specimen was peripheral blood mononuclear cells (PBMCs), taken at baseline. These receptors were collected from a human donor with classical Hodgkin lymphoma.

This chain links TRBV5-1 with TRBJ2-1, with 13 positions matching TRBD2. The CDR3 runs 13 residues. The V segment lost 6 bases and the J segment 9 bases; nucleotides outside the gene matches: 3. CDR1 is SGHRS and CDR2 is YFSETQ in the germline V gene. The DNA of the CDR3 is TGCGCCAGCACCAGACTAGCGGGAGGTGAGCAGTTCTTC. The encoded protein is CASTRLAGGEQFF.

A remark on this clone: Other DNA sequences in the sample encode the same CDR3. This chain connects TRBV6-1 to TRBJ2-3; D not certain. Germline V gene data show CDR1 as MNHNS and CDR2 as SASEGT. Trimming took off 4 bases at V and 4 bases at J, with 3 bases between the two ends. CDR3 length: 11 amino acids. CDR3 sequence reads: CASSVPDTQYF. The CDR3, as DNA: TGTGCCAGCAGTGTACCAGATACGCAGTATTTT.

The gene calls are TRBV27 and TRBJ2-7, with 7 positions matching TRBD1. Germline V lookup: CDR1 MNHEY, CDR2 SMNVEV (reference sequence). V lost 5 bases to trimming and J lost 0 bases; unmatched junction nucleotides: 4. The length of the CDR3 is 14 residues. In DNA form, the CDR3 reads TGTGCCAGCAGTCCGACAGGGAGCTCCTACGAGCAGTACTTC. Translated: CASSPTGSSYEQYF.

The J gene is TRBJ1-5, the V gene TRBV18; D gene ambiguous. The CDR3 has 15 amino acids. Trimming pared 8 bases from V and 5 bases from J, leaving 19 bases between. Germline V CDR1 and CDR2: KGHSH, LQKENI. The CDR3 is CASVLRLGDHQPQHF. The CDR3 DNA sequence: TGTGCCAGCGTCCTACGACTGGGAGACCATCAGCCCCAGCATTTT.

This chain uses TRBV7-8 with TRBJ2-4; TRBD1 is a possible D gene (6 bases). The germline V gene encodes CDR1 SGHVS and CDR2 FQNEAQ. V lost 2 bases, J lost 8 bases, and 16 bases lay in between. The length of the CDR3 is 15 residues. Here the CDR3 DNA reads TGTGCCAGCAGCTTAAATCTCGGACAGATATACATTCAGTACTTC. Its translation is CASSLNLGQIYIQYF.

This clone was seen a handful of times. This sequence joins TRBV28 and TRBJ1-1; 8 bases align to TRBD1. The CDR3 loop spans 14 amino acids. Germline V gives CDR1 MDHEN, CDR2 SYDVKM. Germline trimming cut 1 base from V and 6 bases from J; bases unmatched to any gene: 4. In DNA, the CDR3 is TGTGCCAGCAGTTTATCAACAGGGGGTGCTGAAGCTTTCTTT. This gives the protein CASSLSTGGAEAFF.

The chain recombines TRBV7-6 with TRBJ2-1; TRBD2 matches at 8 bases. Germline V gene lookup returns CDR1 SGHVS and CDR2 FNYEAQ. CDR3 size: 16 residues. V shed 2 bases, J shed 4 bases, and the junction held 7 bases outside the gene matches. The CDR3 reads CASSLWEQRGYNEQFF. For the CDR3, the DNA is TGTGCCAGCAGCTTATGGGAGCAGCGGGGGTACAATGAGCAGTTCTTC.

The rearrangement joins TRBV6-6 to TRBJ2-5; possibly TRBD1 for D (5 bases). CDR3 length: 12 residues. The germline gives CDR1 MNHNY, CDR2 SVGAGI (reference sequence). Trimming cost V 8 bases and J 3 bases, with 10 bases left between them. CDR3: CASGDREETQYF. Here the CDR3 DNA reads TGTGCCAGCGGTGACAGAGAAGAGACCCAGTACTTC.

The genes are TRBV5-1 and TRBJ2-4, with D possibly matching TRBD2 (5 bases). The CDR3 consists of 15 residues. Per the germline V gene, CDR1 is SGHRS and CDR2 is YFSETQ. The V gene lost 7 bases and the J gene lost 9 bases, with 23 bases spanning the gap. The CDR3 sequence: CASSPDSTSGSIQYF. CDR3 nucleotides: TGCGCCAGCTCCCCGGACTCAACCTCTGGCAGCATTCAGTACTTC.

This clone was recorded only once. The V and J genes are TRBV6-1 and TRBJ2-2; tentative D call: TRBD2 (6 bases). Germline V gene sequence: CDR1 MNHNS, CDR2 SASEGT. V gave up 6 bases and J gave up 0 bases, with 11 bases separating them. The CDR3 contains 15 residues. CDR3 nucleotides: TGTGCCAGCAGAGGAGGGCATACGAACACCGGGGAGCTGTTTTTT. It encodes CASRGGHTNTGELFF.

The chain uses TRBV7-2 and TRBJ1-5; D is unclear. CDR1 is SGHTA and CDR2 is FQGNSA in the germline V gene. V lost 5 bases to trimming and J lost 0 bases, with 14 bases between them. The CDR3 is 16 residues long. CDR3 in DNA: TGTGCCAGCAGCACCCTAGGGCCGGGTAGCAATCAGCCCCAGCATTTT. Protein product: CASSTLGPGSNQPQHF.

The chain recombines TRBV7-2 with TRBJ1-5; the D is unclear. The V end lost 5 bases, the J end lost 0 bases, and 11 bases lay between the germline ends. CDR3 length: 15 residues. Looked up from germline, CDR1 is SGHTA and CDR2 is FQGNSA. The chain's CDR3 is CASSLLVASNQPQHF. The CDR3, as DNA: TGTGCCAGCAGCCTACTTGTAGCTAGCAATCAGCCCCAGCATTTT.

V usage is TRBV6-1 and J usage is TRBJ1-5, with D maybe TRBD1 (5 bases). Trimming took off 2 bases at V and 2 bases at J, with 10 bases between the two ends. The CDR3 covers 15 residues. The germline V gene encodes CDR1 MNHNS and CDR2 SASEGT. CDR3 sequence reads: CASSESGIGNQPQHF. CDR3 DNA sequence: TGTGCCAGCAGTGAATCAGGGATCGGCAATCAGCCCCAGCATTTT.

The V call is TRBV28, the J call TRBJ1-5; 8 bases are a match to TRBD1. Germline V CDR1 and CDR2: MDHEN, SYDVKM. This CDR3 is built from 15 residues. The junction had 8 bases not matched to a gene; V was cut back by 7 bases and J by 3 bases. In DNA, the CDR3 is TGTGCCAGCAAAGAATCGGACAGGGTCAATCAGCCCCAGCATTTT. It is translated as CASKESDRVNQPQHF.

V usage is TRBV7-2 and J usage is TRBJ2-1; weak D call: TRBD2 (5 bases). From germline, CDR1 is SGHTA and CDR2 FQGNSA. The CDR3 is 16 residues long. Trimming pared 1 base from V and 0 bases from J, leaving 10 bases between. CDR3 nucleotides: TGTGCCAGCAGCTTAGGAGCGGTCAGCTCCTACAATGAGCAGTTCTTC. Translated: CASSLGAVSSYNEQFF. The full variable domain, completed using reference TRBV7-2 and TRBJ2-1, is GAGVSQSPSNKVTEKGKDVELRCDPISGHTALYWYRQSLGQGLEFLIYFQGNSAPDKSGLPSDRFSAERTGGSVSTLTIQRTQQEDSAVYLCASSLGAVSSYNEQFFGPGTRLTVL.

V usage is TRBV5-5 and J usage is TRBJ2-7, with 8 bases that match TRBD1. Germline CDR1 SGHKS, CDR2 YYEKEE (reference sequence). CDR3 length: 15 residues. The V segment lost 3 bases and the J segment 5 bases; nucleotides outside the gene matches: 10. The CDR3 is CASSSTGQGADEQYF. In DNA form, the CDR3 reads TGTGCCAGCAGCTCAACGGGGCAGGGGGCAGACGAGCAGTACTTC.

This rearrangement joins TRBV7-6 to TRBJ1-5, with a tentative D call TRBD1 (6 bases). V lost 1 base to trimming and J lost 3 bases, with 10 bases between them. The CDR3 contains 15 residues. Germline CDR1 reads SGHVS; CDR2 reads FNYEAQ. DNA for the CDR3: TGTGCCAGCAGCTTAGGGGCAGGGGCCAATCAGCCCCAGCATTTT. This encodes CASSLGAGANQPQHF. The full variable domain, in which reference TRBV7-6 and TRBJ1-5 provide the parts outside the CDR3, is GAGVSQSPRYKVTKRGQDVALRCDPISGHVSLYWYRQALGQGPEFLTYFNYEAQQDKSGLPNDRFSAERPEGSISTLTIQRTEQRDSAMYRCASSLGAGANQPQHFGDGTRLSIL.

The V call is TRBV7-6, the J call TRBJ2-7; 8 bases map to TRBD2. The germline V gene encodes CDR1 SGHVS and CDR2 FNYEAQ. CDR3 length: 17 amino acids. Trimming at V came to 1 base and at J to 5 bases, leaving 13 bases not matched to a gene. CDR3 protein: CASSLGASGSRLNEQYF. The CDR3 DNA follows: TGTGCCAGCAGCTTAGGGGCGAGCGGGAGCAGGCTGAACGAGCAGTACTTC.

The CDR3 loop reads CASSGGANQPQHF. The CDR3, as DNA: TGTGCCAGCAGCGGGGGGGCCAATCAGCCCCAGCATTTT. The chain has TRBV7-6 and TRBJ1-5, with D maybe TRBD1 (6 bases). Trimming stripped 5 bases from V and 3 bases from J, with 8 bases between. The CDR3 sequence is 13 residues long. The germline CDR1 and CDR2 sequences are SGHVS and FNYEAQ.

This clone was detected once. V usage is TRBV30 and J usage is TRBJ1-2; D not resolved. Germline CDR1 GTSNPN, CDR2 SVGIG (reference sequence). The CDR3 runs to 13 residues. The V and J ends lost 2 bases and 9 bases respectively, with 16 bases between them. The CDR3 here is CAWSQPAGGRYTF. In DNA form, the CDR3 reads TGTGCCTGGAGTCAGCCAGCGGGCGGGCGCTACACCTTC.

CDR3 amino acids: CASSPVKAGTSVSNQPQHF. The CDR3 DNA is TGCGCCAGCAGTCCCGTTAAGGCAGGGACCTCCGTGAGCAATCAGCCCCAGCATTTT. The genes are TRBV4-1 and TRBJ1-5; weak D call: TRBD1 (5 bases). The CDR3 is 19 amino acids. The germline CDR1 and CDR2 sequences are MGHRA and YSYEKL. The germline V and J ends were trimmed by 6 bases and 1 base, with 25 bases remaining between them.

This chain links TRBV6-1 with TRBJ1-4; D ambiguous. Trimming removed 1 base from V and 4 bases from J, with 10 bases in between. The CDR3 totals 15 residues. Germline-derived CDR1 and CDR2 are MNHNS and SASEGT. In DNA, the CDR3 is TGTGCCAGCAGTGAAGATCCAGGACGTAATGAAAAACTGTTTTTT. It yields the protein CASSEDPGRNEKLFF.

This chain uses TRBV6-5 with TRBJ1-5; D unclear. The CDR3 runs to 10 residues. Germline CDR1 reads MNHEY; CDR2 reads SVGAGI. The ends were cut back, 8 bases at V and 4 bases at J, with 3 bases in the middle. For the CDR3, the DNA is TGTGCCAGCGAAAATCAGCCCCAGCATTTT. Its translation is CASENQPQHF.

The chain recombines TRBV28 with TRBJ1-2; no definite D call. The CDR3 has 14 amino acids. V gave up 1 base and J gave up 7 bases, with 13 bases separating them. CDR1 MDHEN and CDR2 SYDVKM come from the germline V gene. The CDR3 here is CASSLFGEGGGYTF. The CDR3 nucleotides are TGTGCCAGCAGTTTATTTGGGGAGGGCGGTGGCTACACCTTC.

The chain is built from TRBV9 and TRBJ2-5; D is unresolved. The end of the DNA aligns better with TRBJ2-7, so the J call may be wrong. The length of the CDR3 is 16 residues. Germline CDR1 and CDR2: SGDLS and YYNGEE. Here the CDR3 reads CASSVEVSGSAHEQYF. The CDR3, as DNA: TGTGCCAGCAGCGTAGAGGTTTCTGGCAGTGCCCACGAGCAGTACTTC.

Concerning this clone: Other DNA sequences of this sample code for an identical CDR3. The gene calls are TRBV6-5 and TRBJ2-2, with 8 positions matching TRBD1. The CDR3 runs to 15 residues. Germline loops: CDR1 MNHEY, CDR2 SVGAGI. Losses at the gene ends were 0 bases for V and 6 bases for J; bases not matched to a gene: 3. CDR3 sequence: CASSYSTRGPGELFF. Written as DNA, the CDR3 is TGTGCCAGCAGTTACTCGACCAGGGGGCCCGGGGAGCTGTTTTTT.

The rearrangement uses TRBV5-1 and TRBJ1-4; a weak D match, TRBD1 (5 bases). Germline CDR1 reads SGHRS; CDR2 reads YFSETQ. This CDR3 region has 14 residues. The V and J ends lost 5 bases and 8 bases respectively, with 16 bases between them. Written as DNA, the CDR3 is TGCGCCAGCAGTTCGGGACGGGGAGGAGAAAAACTGTTTTTT. It encodes CASSSGRGGEKLFF.

The J gene is TRBJ1-1, the V gene TRBV7-2; D possibly corresponds to TRBD1 (5 bases). The CDR3 is 15 amino acids. Germline V gene lookup returns CDR1 SGHTA and CDR2 FQGNSA. Trimming took off 7 bases at V and 1 base at J, with 16 bases between the two ends. CDR3 amino acids: CASTRQGLGNTEAFF. The CDR3 nucleotides read TGTGCCAGCACCCGGCAGGGTTTAGGGAACACTGAAGCTTTCTTT.

V usage is TRBV6-5 and J usage is TRBJ1-5; 7 bases fit TRBD1. Germline lookup yields CDR1 MNHEY and CDR2 SVGAGI. With V trimmed by 5 bases and J by 7 bases, 11 bases remained unmatched. The CDR3 consists of 15 residues. The CDR3: CASSTGQAVGQPQHF. CDR3 coding DNA: TGTGCCAGCAGTACTGGACAGGCCGTGGGGCAGCCCCAGCATTTT.

J is TRBJ1-5 and V is TRBV7-8; a possible D gene is TRBD1 (5 bases). Per the germline V gene, CDR1 is SGHVS and CDR2 is FQNEAQ. V dropped 0 bases and J dropped 2 bases, with 11 bases sitting between them. The CDR3 runs 16 residues. CDR3 sequence reads: CASSLATGLGNQPQHF. The CDR3 DNA is TGTGCCAGCAGCTTAGCAACAGGATTAGGCAATCAGCCCCAGCATTTT.

The V gene is TRBV7-2, the J gene TRBJ2-3; D is unclear. Germline values: CDR1 SGHTA, CDR2 FQGNSA. The CDR3 runs to 14 residues. The ends were cut back, 2 bases at V and 1 base at J, with 7 bases in the middle. The CDR3 loop reads CASSLRPGTDTQYF. Here the CDR3 DNA reads TGTGCCAGCAGCTTAAGGCCGGGCACAGATACGCAGTATTTT.